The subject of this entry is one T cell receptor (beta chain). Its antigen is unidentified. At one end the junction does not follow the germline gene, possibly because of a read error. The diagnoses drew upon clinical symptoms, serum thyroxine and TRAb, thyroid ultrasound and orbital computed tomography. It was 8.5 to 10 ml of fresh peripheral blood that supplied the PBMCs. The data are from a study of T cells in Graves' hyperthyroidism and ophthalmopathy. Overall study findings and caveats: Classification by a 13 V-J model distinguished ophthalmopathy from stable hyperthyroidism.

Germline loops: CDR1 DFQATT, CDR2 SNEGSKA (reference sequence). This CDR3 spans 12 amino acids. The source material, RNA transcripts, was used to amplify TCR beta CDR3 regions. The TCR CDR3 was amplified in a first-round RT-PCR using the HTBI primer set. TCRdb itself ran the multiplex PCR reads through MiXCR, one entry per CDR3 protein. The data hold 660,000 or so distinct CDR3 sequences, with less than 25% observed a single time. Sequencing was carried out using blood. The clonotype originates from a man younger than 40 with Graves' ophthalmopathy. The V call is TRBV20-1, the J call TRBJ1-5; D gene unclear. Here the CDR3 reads CSGTAGNQSQHF. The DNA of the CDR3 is TGCAGTGGAACAGCGGGGAATCAGTCCCAGCATTTT.